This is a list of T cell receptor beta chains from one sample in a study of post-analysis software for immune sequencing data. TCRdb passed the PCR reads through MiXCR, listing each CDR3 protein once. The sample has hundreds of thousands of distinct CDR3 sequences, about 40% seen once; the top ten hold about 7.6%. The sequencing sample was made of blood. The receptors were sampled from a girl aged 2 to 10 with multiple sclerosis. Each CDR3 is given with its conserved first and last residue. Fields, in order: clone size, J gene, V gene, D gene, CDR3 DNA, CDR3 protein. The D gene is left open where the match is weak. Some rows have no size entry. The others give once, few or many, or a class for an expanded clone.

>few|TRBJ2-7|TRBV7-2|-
TGTGCCAGCAGCCCGCCCTCGAGGAGCATGTACTTC
CASSPPSRSMYF
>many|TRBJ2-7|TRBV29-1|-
TGCAGCGTCCAATCGACGAATCTACCCTACGAGCAGTACTTC
CSVQSTNLPYEQYF
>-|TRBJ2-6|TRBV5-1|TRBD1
TGCGCCAGCGGCAACCCGCCTGGGACAGGGAATGCCTACTCTGGGGCCAACGTCCTGACTTTC
CASGNPPGTGNAYSGANVLTF
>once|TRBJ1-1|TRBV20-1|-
TGCAGTGCTAGAACCGACACAGCAACCTCTGAAGCTTTCTTT
CSARTDTATSEAFF
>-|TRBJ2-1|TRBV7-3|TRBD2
TGTGCCAGCAGTCTCAGCGGGGGGGCTATTAATGAGCAGTTCTTC
CASSLSGGAINEQFF
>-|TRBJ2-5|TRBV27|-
TGTGCCAGCAGTTTCGACAGGTTCGGGGAGACCCAGTACTTC
CASSFDRFGETQYF
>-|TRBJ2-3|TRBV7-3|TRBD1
TGTGCCAGCAGCCCCGAGAAGGGGGCCCCAGATACGCAGTATTTT
CASSPEKGAPDTQYF
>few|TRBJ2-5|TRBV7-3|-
TGTGCCAGCAGCTTAATGTTGGGAGGTAGAGAGACCCAGTACTTC
CASSLMLGGRETQYF
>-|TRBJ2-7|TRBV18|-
TGTGCCAGCTCACCCAGCCCCGGGCTAGGCTACGAGCAGTACTTC
CASSPSPGLGYEQYF
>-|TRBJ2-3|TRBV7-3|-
TGTGCCAGCAGCTTAAATCGGGATGACTCAGATACGCAGTATTTT
CASSLNRDDSDTQYF
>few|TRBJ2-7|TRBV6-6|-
TGTGCCAGCAGTTTGGACCCTTCCTACGAGCAGTACTTC
CASSLDPSYEQYF
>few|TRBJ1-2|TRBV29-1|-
TGCAGCGTTGATAGTTATGGCACCAACTATGGCTACACCTTC
CSVDSYGTNYGYTF
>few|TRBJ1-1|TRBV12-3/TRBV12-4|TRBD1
TGTGCCAGCAGTCCGCAGGGGGGGACTGAAGCTTTCTTT
CASSPQGGTEAFF
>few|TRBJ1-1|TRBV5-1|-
TGCGCCAGCAGCTTGGCCGGGGAAGGCACTGAAGCTTTCTTT
CASSLAGEGTEAFF
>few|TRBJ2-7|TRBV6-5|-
TGTGCCAGCAGCACAGGGAACGAGCAGTACTTC
CASSTGNEQYF
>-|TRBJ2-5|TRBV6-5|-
TGTGCCAGCAGTTCTCGGTCCATTGAGGGGACCCAGTACTTC
CASSSRSIEGTQYF
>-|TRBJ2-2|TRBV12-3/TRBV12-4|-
TGTGCCAGCAGTCCCCGGGGAGGATCGGACACCGGGGAGCTGTTTTTT
CASSPRGGSDTGELFF
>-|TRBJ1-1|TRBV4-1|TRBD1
TGCGCCAGCAGCCACCGACAGGGGCCCACTGAAGCTTTCTTT
CASSHRQGPTEAFF
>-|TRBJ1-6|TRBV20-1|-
TGCAGTGCTAGAGATACGGGGTCCTATAATTCACCCCTCCACTTT
CSARDTGSYNSPLHF
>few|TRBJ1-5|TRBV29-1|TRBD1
TGCAGCGCCGTGACAGGGGGCGGTCAGCCCCAGCATTTT
CSAVTGGGQPQHF
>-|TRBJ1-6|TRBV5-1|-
TGCGCCAGCAGCTGGGTTGAGGACCGCTTAAGGTCACCCCTCCACTTT
CASSWVEDRLRSPLHF
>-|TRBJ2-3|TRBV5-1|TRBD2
TGCGCCAGCAGCGAGCGGGGGGTCCGCACAGATACGCAGTATTTT
CASSERGVRTDTQYF
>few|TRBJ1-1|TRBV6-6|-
TGTGCCAGCAGTTATGGGGGGAACACTGAAGCTTTCTTT
CASSYGGNTEAFF
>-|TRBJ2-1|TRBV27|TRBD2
TGTGCCAGCAACAAACTAGCGGGAGTATTAAATGAGCAGTTCTTC
CASNKLAGVLNEQFF
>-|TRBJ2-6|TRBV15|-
TGTGCCACCAGCAGAGAGTCCCCATTCTCTGGGGCCAACGTCCTGACTTTC
CATSRESPFSGANVLTF
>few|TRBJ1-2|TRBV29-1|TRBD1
TGCAGCCATCTGACAGGGTGGGACTATGGCTACACCTTC
CSHLTGWDYGYTF
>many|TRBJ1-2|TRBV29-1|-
TGCAGCGTTGAACAGGGAGGTGGCTACACCTTC
CSVEQGGGYTF
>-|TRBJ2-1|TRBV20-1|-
TGCAGTGCTAGGGGCAGGTCGGGCTCCTACAATGAGCAGTTCTTC
CSARGRSGSYNEQFF
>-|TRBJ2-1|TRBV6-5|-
TGTGCCAGCAGTCCCCTTCGCAATGAGCAGTTCTTC
CASSPLRNEQFF
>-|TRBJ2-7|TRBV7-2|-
TGTGCCAGCGCGTCAGGGCCCCCGGAGCAGTACTTC
CASASGPPEQYF
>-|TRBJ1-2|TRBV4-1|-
TGCGCCGGCAGCCAAACCCCACCTGAATATGGCTACACCTTC
CAGSQTPPEYGYTF
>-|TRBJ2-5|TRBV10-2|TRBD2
TGCGCCAGCGGTAGACTAGCGGGTCAAGAGACCCAGTACTTC
CASGRLAGQETQYF
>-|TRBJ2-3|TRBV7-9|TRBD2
TGTGCCAGCAGCTTAGGCGGCGGGGGGAGCACAGATACGCAGTATTTT
CASSLGGGGSTDTQYF
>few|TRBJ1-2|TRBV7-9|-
TGTGCCAGCAGCCTGACTGGGTATGGCTACACCTTC
CASSLTGYGYTF
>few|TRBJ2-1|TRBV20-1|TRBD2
TGCAGTGCTAACGTCCGGGAGGGATGGGATGAGCAGTTCTTC
CSANVREGWDEQFF
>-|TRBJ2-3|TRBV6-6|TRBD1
TGTGCCAGCAGGATTCAGGGGGCGCGAACAGATACGCAGTATTTT
CASRIQGARTDTQYF
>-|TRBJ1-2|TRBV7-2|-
TGTGCCAGCAGCTTAGAAAATGGCTACACCTTC
CASSLENGYTF
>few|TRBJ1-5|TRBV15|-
TGTGCCACCAGCAGAGATCGGACGAGGCGACAGCCCCAGCATTTT
CATSRDRTRRQPQHF
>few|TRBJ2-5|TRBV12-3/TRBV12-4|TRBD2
TGTGCCAGCATCTTCGCCGGGGGGCAAGAGACCCAGTACTTC
CASIFAGGQETQYF
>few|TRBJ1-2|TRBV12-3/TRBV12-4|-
TGTGCCAGCAGTTTGGAGGGTGTTGACTATGGCTACACCTTC
CASSLEGVDYGYTF
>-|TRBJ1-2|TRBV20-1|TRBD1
TGCAGTGTATCCTCGACAGGGTCAGGGGCTAACTATGGCTACACCTTC
CSVSSTGSGANYGYTF
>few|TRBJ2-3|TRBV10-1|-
TGCGCCAGCAGTATACAGGGACCAGATACGCAGTATTTT
CASSIQGPDTQYF
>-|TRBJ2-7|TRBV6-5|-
TGTGCCAGCAGTTACTCGTCCCCCACACTAGCAGACTCCTACGAGCAGTACTTC
CASSYSSPTLADSYEQYF
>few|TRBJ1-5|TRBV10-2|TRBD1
TGCGCCAGCAGTGAGTCCCACGACAGGGGTTTGATCTCAGAAGTGTATGGGCAGCCCCAGCATTTT
CASSESHDRGLISEVYGQPQHF
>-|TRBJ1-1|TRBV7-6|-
TGTGCCAGCAGCCCCTCCGGGGTGAACACTGAAGCTTTCTTT
CASSPSGVNTEAFF
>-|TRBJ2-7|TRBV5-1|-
TGCGCCAGCAGCTTCAGGACAGCTGAGACCTACGAGCAGTACTTC
CASSFRTAETYEQYF
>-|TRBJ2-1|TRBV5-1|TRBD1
TGCGCCAGCAGCCACCGGGACAGCCCGCTCTACAATGAGCAGTTCTTC
CASSHRDSPLYNEQFF
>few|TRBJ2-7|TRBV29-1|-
TGCAGCGTTGAATATCCGGCCAAGGAGACCTACGAGCAGTACTTC
CSVEYPAKETYEQYF
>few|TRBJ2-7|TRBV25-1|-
TGTGCCAGCAAGCGGAGCTACGAGCAGTACTTC
CASKRSYEQYF
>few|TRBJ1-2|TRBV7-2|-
TGTGCCAGCAGCTTAGGGGTAGAAGCTAACTATGGCTACACCTTC
CASSLGVEANYGYTF
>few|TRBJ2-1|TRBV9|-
TGTGCCAGCAGCGTAGTGGGGTACGCGTACAATGAGCAGTTCTTC
CASSVVGYAYNEQFF
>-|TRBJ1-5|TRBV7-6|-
TGTGCCAGCAGCACCTTGGCTAATCAGCCCCAGCATTTT
CASSTLANQPQHF
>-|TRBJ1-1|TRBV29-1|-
TGCAGCGTTGAGGGCCGGAGGACTGAAGCTTTCTTT
CSVEGRRTEAFF